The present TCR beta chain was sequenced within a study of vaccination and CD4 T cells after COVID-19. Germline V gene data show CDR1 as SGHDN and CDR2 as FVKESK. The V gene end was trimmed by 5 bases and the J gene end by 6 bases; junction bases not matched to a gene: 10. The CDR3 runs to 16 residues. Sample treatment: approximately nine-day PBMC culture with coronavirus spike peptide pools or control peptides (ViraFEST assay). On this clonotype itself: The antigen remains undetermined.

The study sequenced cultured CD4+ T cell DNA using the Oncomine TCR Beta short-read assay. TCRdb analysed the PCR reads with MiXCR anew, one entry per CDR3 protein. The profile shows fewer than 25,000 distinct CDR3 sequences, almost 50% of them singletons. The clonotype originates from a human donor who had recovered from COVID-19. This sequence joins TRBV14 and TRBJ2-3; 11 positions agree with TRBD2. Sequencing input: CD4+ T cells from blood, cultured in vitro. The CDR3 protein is CASSSLAGGPADTQYF. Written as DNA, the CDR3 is TGTGCCAGCAGCTCCCTAGCGGGAGGCCCGGCCGATACGCAGTATTTT.